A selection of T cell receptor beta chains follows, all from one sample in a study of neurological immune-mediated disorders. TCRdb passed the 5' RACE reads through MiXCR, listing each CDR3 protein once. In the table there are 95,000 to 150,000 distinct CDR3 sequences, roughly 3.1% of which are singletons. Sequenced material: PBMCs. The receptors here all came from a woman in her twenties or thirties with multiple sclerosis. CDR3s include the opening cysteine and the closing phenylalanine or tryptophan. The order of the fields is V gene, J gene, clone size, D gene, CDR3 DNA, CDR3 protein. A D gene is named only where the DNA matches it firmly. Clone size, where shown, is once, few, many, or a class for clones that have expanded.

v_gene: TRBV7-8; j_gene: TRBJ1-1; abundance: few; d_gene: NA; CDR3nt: TGTGCCAGCAGCCGGACACCGGATCGGGCTTTCTTT; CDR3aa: CASSRTPDRAFF
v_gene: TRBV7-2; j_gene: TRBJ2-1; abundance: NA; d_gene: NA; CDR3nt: TGTGCCACCTCGGGCGTAGAGCAGTTCTTC; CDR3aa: CATSGVEQFF
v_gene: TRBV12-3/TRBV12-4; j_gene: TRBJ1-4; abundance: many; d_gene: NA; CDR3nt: TGTGCCAGCAGTCCCCGGGCCCGAGTAGCTAATGAAAAACTGTTTTTT; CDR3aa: CASSPRARVANEKLFF
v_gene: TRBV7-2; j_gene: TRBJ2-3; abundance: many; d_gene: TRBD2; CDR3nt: TGTGCCAGCAGCCCAGCGGGGTATAGCACAGATACGCAGTATTTT; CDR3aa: CASSPAGYSTDTQYF
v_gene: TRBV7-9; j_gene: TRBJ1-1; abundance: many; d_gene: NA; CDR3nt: TGTGCCAGCAGCTTAGTCCCCACTGGGATCACTGAAGCTTTCTTT; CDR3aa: CASSLVPTGITEAFF
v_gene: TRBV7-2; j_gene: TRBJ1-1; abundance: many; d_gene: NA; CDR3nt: TGTGCCAGCAGCTTAGACGGGGGGCAGGGCACTGAAGCTTTCTTT; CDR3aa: CASSLDGGQGTEAFF
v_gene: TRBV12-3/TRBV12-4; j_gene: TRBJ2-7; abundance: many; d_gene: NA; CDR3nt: TGTGCCAGCAGTGTGAGAACACGAGCTTACGAGCAGTACTTC; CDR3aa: CASSVRTRAYEQYF
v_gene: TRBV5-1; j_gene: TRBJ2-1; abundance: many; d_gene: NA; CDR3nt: TGCGCCAGCAGCTTGGCGGGCGGGCGTCTGAAGAATGAGCAGTTCTTC; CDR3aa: CASSLAGGRLKNEQFF
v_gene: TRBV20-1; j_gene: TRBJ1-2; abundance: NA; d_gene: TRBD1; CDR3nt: TGCAGTGCTACCATGCACAGGGGGGGAGGCTATGGCTACACCTTC; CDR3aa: CSATMHRGGGYGYTF
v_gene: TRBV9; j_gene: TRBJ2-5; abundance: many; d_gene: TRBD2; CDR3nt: TGTGCCAGCAGCGCCTCTGGGACTAGCGGGGGAGAGACCCAGTACTTC; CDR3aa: CASSASGTSGGETQYF
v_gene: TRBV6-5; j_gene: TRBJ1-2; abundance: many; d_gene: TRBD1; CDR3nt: TGTGCCAGCACGAGGCAGGGGGCCAACCTTAACTATGGCTACACCTTC; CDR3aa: CASTRQGANLNYGYTF
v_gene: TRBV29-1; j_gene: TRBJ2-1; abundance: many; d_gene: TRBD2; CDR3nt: TGCAGCGTTGAGGGAGGGCAGGGAATCAATGAGCAGTTCTTC; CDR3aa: CSVEGGQGINEQFF
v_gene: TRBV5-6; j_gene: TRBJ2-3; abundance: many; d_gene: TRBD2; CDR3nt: TGTGCCAGCAGCCCTGACCAGCGGGGGGCAACAGATACGCAGTATTTT; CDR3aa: CASSPDQRGATDTQYF
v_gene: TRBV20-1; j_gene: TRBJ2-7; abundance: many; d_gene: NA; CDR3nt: TGCAGTGCTAGGGTCGCTAGTGGGTCCTACGAGCAGTACTTC; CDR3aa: CSARVASGSYEQYF
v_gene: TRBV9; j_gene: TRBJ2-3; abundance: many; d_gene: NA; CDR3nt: TGTGCCAGCAGCGTAGGTCCCTCCCGCACAGATACGCAGTATTTT; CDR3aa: CASSVGPSRTDTQYF
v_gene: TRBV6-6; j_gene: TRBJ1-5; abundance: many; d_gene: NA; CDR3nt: TGTGCCAGCAGCCCCCAGGAGTGGGGGCGCAATCAGCCCCAGCATTTT; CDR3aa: CASSPQEWGRNQPQHF
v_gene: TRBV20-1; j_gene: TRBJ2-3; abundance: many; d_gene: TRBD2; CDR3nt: TGCAGTGCTAGAGATGGCGGGGAGCGGGGGCCCCCTGTGGGTACGCAGTATTTT; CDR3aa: CSARDGGERGPPVGTQYF
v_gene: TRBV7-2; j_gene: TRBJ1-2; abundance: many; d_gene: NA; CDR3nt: TGTGCCAGCAGCCAGACAGCTTACTATGGCTACACCTTC; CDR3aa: CASSQTAYYGYTF
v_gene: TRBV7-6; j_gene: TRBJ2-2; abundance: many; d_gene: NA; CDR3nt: TGTGCCAGCAGCTCCTCACAGCGAGGCCTTGCCGGGGAGCTGTTTTTT; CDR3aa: CASSSSQRGLAGELFF
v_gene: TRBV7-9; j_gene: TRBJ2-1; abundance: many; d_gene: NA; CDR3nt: TGTGCCAGCAGCTTTTACGAGCAGTTCTTC; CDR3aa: CASSFYEQFF
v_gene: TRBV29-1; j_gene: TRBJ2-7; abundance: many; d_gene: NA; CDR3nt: TGCAGCGTGAGGCCCTGGACGGCAGGACCCTACGAGCAGTACTTC; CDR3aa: CSVRPWTAGPYEQYF
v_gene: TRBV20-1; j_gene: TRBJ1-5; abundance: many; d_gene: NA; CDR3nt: TGCAGTGCTAGAGTCGGACAGCAGTATAGCAATCAGCCCCAGCATTTT; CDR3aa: CSARVGQQYSNQPQHF
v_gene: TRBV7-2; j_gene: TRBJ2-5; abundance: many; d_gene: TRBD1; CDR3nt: TGTGCCAGCAGTTGGACAGGGAGGGAGACCCAGTACTTC; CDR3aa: CASSWTGRETQYF
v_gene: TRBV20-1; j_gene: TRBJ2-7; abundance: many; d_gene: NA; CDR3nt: TGCAGTGCTACCCACCCTCCCTACGAGCAGTACTTC; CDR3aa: CSATHPPYEQYF
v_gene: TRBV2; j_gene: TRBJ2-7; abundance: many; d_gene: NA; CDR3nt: TGTGCCAGCAGTAGGTACGAGCAGTACTTC; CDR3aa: CASSRYEQYF
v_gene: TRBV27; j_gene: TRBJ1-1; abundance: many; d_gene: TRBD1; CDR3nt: TGTGCCAGCAGGGTGGACAGGGGCACTGAAGCTTTCTTT; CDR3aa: CASRVDRGTEAFF
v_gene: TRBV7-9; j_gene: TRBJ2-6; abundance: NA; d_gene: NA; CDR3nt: TGTGCCAGCCCCGCGGGGATCAGGGCCAACGTCCTGACTTTC; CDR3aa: CASPAGIRANVLTF
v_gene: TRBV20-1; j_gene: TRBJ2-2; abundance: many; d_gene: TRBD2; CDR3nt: TGCAGTGCTAGGAGTTTAGCAGCGGGAGACAGCGGGGAGCTGTTTTTT; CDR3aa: CSARSLAAGDSGELFF
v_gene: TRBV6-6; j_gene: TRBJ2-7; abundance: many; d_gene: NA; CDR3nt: TGTGCCAGCAGTTACCTGGGTACCTACGAGCAGTACTTC; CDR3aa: CASSYLGTYEQYF
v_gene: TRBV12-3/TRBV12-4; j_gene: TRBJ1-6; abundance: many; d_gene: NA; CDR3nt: TGTGCCAGCAGTTTCCAGGGGCGCGGGAATTCACCCCTCCACTTT; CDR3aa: CASSFQGRGNSPLHF
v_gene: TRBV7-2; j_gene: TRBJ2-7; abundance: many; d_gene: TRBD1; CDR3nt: TGTGCCAGCAGCTCAGGACCGGGACAGGGGTACGAGCAGTACTTC; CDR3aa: CASSSGPGQGYEQYF
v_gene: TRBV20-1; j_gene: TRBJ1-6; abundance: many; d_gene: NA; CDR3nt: TGCAGTGCTAGAGAAAGACAGGAGTATAATTCACCCCTCCACTTT; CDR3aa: CSARERQEYNSPLHF
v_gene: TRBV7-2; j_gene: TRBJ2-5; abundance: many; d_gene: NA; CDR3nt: TGTGCCAGCAGCTTACATAAAGAGACCCAGTACTTC; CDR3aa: CASSLHKETQYF
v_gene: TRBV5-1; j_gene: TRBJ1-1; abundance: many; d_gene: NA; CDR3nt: TGCGCCAGCTACGACCCATCAAACACTGAAGCTTTCTTT; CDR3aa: CASYDPSNTEAFF
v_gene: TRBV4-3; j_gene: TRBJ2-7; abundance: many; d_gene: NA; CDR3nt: TGCGCCAGCAGCCAAGATTACGGGGGACCCTACGAGCAGTACTTC; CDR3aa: CASSQDYGGPYEQYF
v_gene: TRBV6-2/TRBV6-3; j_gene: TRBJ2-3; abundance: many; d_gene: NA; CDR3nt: TGTGCCAGCAGTTATATGGGGGACACGCAGTATTTT; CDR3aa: CASSYMGDTQYF
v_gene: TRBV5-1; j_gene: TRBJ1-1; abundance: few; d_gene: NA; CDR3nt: TGCGCCAGCAGCTTGGGAGACTCCTGGCCGAACACTGAAGCTTTCTTT; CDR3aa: CASSLGDSWPNTEAFF
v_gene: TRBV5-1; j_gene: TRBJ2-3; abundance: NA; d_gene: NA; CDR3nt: TGCGCCAGTAAGCGGAGGGGTACTGACGCGGATACGCAGTATTTT; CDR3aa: CASKRRGTDADTQYF
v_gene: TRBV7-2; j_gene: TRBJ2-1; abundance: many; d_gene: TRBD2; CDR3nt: TGTGCCAGCAGCATCCAAGCGGGAGTTGAGCAGTTCTTC; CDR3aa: CASSIQAGVEQFF
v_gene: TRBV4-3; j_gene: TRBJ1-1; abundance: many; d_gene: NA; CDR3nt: TGCGCCAGCAGCCAAGACACGAACACTGAAGCTTTCTTT; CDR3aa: CASSQDTNTEAFF